This paragraph covers one T cell receptor (beta chain) sequence. Its target is unknown. These data come from a study of regulatory T cells. Study-level results: Skewed V and J usage and few unique V-J pairs marked patient repertoires, most in Tregs. Hydrophobic residues at CDR3 positions 6 and 7 were enriched in conventional CD4+ T cells of CD3G-deficient patients.

The PCR used 52 TRBV and 13 TRBJ primers. The protocol was immunoSEQ multiplex PCR, while the TCRdb copy is restricted to in-frame clones and leaves out a portion. The sample includes about 23,000 clones, approximately 91% of them seen just once. A couple of CD3G-deficient patients had more severe autoimmunity; all had some. CD4+ cells were sorted into CD25-high CD127-low regulatory cells and CD25-low CD127-high conventional cells. The J segment lost 2 bases and the V segment lost 1 base, leaving 3 bases of the junction unmatched. The CDR3 length is 15 residues. Germline V gene lookup returns CDR1 MNHNS and CDR2 SASEGT.

The source of this sequence is a child aged 10 to 17 with CD3G deficiency. The sequencing input was conventional CD4+ T cells sorted from blood. This chain joins TRBV6-1 and TRBJ2-7; 9 nucleotides align to TRBD2. Here the CDR3 reads CASSEGGLAPYEQYF. The CDR3 DNA sequence: TGTGCCAGCAGTGAAGGGGGACTAGCCCCCTACGAGCAGTACTTC.